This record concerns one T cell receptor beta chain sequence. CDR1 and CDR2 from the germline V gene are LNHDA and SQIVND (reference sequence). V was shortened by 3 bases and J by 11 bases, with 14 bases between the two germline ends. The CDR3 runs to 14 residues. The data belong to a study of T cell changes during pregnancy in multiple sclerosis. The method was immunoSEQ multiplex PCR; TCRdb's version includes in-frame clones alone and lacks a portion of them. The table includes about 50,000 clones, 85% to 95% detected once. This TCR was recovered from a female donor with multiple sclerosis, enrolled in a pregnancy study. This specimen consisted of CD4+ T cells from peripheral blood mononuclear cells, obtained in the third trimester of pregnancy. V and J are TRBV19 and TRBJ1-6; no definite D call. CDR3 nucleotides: TGTGCCAGTAGTATCGGGGAAGCCGTCCCACCCCTCCACTTT. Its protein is CASSIGEAVPPLHF.